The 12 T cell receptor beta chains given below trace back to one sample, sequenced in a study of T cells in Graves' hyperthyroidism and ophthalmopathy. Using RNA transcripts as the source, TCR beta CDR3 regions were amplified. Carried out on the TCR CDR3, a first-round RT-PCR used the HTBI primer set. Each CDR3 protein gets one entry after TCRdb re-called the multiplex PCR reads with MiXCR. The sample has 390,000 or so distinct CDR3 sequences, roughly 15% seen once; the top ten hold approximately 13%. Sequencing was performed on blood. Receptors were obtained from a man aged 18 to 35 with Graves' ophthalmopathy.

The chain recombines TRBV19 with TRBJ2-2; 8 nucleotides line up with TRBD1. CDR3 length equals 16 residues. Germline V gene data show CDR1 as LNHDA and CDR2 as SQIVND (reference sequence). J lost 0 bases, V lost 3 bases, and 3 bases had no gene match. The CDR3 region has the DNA TGTGCCAGTAGTATGGAGACAGGGGCGAACACCGGGGAGCTGTTTTTT. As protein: CASSMETGANTGELFF.

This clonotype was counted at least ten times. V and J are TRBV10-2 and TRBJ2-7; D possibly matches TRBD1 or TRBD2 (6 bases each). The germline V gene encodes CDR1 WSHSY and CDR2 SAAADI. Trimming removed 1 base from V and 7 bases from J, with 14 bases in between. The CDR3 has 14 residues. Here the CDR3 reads CASSELGGLWEQYF. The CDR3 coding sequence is TGCGCCAGCAGTGAGTTAGGGGGGCTATGGGAGCAGTACTTC.

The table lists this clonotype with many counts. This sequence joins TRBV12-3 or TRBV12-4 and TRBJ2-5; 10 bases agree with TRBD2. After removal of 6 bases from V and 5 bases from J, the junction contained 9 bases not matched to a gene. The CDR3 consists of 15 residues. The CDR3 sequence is CASRASSGGAETQYF. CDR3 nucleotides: TGTGCCAGCAGAGCCTCCAGCGGGGGGGCCGAGACCCAGTACTTC.

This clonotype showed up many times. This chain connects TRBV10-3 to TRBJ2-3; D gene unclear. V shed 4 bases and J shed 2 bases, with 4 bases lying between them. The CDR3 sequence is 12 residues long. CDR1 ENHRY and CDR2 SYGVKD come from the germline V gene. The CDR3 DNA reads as TGTGCCATCAGTGCTCACACAGATACGCAGTATTTT. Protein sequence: CAISAHTDTQYF.

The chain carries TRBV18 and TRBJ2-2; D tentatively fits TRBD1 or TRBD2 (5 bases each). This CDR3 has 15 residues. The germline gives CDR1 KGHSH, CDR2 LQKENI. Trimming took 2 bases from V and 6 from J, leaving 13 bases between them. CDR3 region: CASSPDQGAAGELFF. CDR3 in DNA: TGTGCCAGCTCACCAGACCAGGGAGCGGCCGGGGAGCTGTTTTTT. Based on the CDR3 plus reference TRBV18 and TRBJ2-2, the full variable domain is NAGVMQNPRHLVRRRGQEARLRCSPMKGHSHVYWYRQLPEEGLKFMVYLQKENIIDESGMPKERFSAEFPKEGPSILRIQQVVRGDSAAYFCASSPDQGAAGELFFGEGSRLTVL.

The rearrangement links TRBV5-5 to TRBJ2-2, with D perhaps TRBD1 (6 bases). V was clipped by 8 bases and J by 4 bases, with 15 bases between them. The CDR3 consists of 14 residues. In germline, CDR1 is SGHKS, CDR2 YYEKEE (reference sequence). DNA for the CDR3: TGTGCCAGTAAAATACAGGGTAGCACCGGGGAGCTGTTTTTT. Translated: CASKIQGSTGELFF.

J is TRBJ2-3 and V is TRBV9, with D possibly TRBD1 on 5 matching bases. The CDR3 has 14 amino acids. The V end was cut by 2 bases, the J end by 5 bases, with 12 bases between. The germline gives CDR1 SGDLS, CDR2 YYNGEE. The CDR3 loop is CASSVLERGDTQYF. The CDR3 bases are TGTGCCAGCAGCGTGCTAGAAAGGGGAGATACGCAGTATTTT.

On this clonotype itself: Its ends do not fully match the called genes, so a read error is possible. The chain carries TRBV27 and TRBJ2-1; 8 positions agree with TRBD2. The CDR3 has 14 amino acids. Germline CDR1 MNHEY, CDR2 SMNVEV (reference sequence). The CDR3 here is CAGSLLAGGNEQFF. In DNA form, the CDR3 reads TGTGCCGGCAGTTTATTGGCGGGGGGAAATGAGCAGTTCTTC.

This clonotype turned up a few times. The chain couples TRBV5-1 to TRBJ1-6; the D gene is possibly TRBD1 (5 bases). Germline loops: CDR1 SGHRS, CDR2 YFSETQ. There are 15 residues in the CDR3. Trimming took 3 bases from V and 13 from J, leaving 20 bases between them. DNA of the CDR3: TGCGCCAGCAGCTCAAGGGCCACCCCGGGGGGGCCCCTCCACTTT. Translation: CASSSRATPGGPLHF. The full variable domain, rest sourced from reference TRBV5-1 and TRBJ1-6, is KAGVTQTPRYLIKTRGQQVTLSCSPISGHRSVSWYQQTPGQGLQFLFEYFSETQRNKGNFPGRFSGRQFSNSRSEMNVSTLELGDSALYLCASSSRATPGGPLHFGNGTRLTVT.

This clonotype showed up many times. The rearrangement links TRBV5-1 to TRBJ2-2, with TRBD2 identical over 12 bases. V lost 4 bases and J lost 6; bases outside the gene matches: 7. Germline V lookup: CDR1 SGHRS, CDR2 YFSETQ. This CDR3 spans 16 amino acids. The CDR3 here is CASSPSRLAGAGELFF. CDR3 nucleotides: TGCGCCAGCAGCCCTTCTAGACTAGCGGGAGCCGGGGAGCTGTTTTTT.

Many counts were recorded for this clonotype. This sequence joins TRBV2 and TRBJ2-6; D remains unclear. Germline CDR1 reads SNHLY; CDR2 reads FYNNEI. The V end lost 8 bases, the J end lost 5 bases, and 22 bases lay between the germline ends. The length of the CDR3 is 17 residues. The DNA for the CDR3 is TGTGCCAGCGCCCGCGGCCTCCTGGTGCATCGGGCCAACGTCCTGACTTTC. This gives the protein CASARGLLVHRANVLTF. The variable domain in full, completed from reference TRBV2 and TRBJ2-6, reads EPEVTQTPSHQVTQMGQEVILRCVPISNHLYFYWYRQILGQKVEFLVSFYNNEISEKSEIFDDQFSVERPDGSNFTLKIRSTKLEDSAMYFCASARGLLVHRANVLTFGAGSRLTVL.

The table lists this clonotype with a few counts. CDR3 protein: CASSVGGLGPFTDTQYF. Here the CDR3 DNA reads TGTGCCAGCAGCGTAGGAGGTTTGGGGCCATTCACAGATACGCAGTATTTT. The rearrangement joins TRBV9 to TRBJ2-3; perhaps TRBD1 as D (5 bases). CDR1 SGDLS and CDR2 YYNGEE come from the germline V gene. Trimming left V 0 bases short and J 2 bases short, with 16 bases between. The CDR3 runs to 17 residues.